This T cell receptor (beta chain) is from a study of blood T cell repertoires in COVID-19. Study-wide context: Samples of COVID-19 (acute and convalescent) were obtained from the United States, Italy and Spain. PBMCs, B-cell-depleted T cells, or T cells provided the cDNA or gDNA that made up the material.

This CDR3 contains 15 residues. The trim removed 3 bases at V and 6 bases at J, leaving 8 bases unmatched. Germline lookup yields CDR1 KGHSH and CDR2 LQKENI. Original handling: Scientists estimated how many nucleated cells there were by amplifying reference gene primers. Profiled with immunoSEQ multiplex PCR; TCRdb holds only in-frame clones, not every one. That table is the source of V, J and clone size, and D and trimming were worked out from the DNA. Among over 250,000 clones, roughly 90% were seen once, and the ten largest hold under 4.5%. The rearrangement uses TRBV18 and TRBJ1-3; 7 bases align to TRBD1. Source material: peripheral blood. The receptor comes from a man in his sixties who had recovered from COVID-19. The CDR3 DNA follows: TGTGCCAGCTCACCCCGCAGGGGGACAGAAAACACCATATATTTT. It yields the protein CASSPRRGTENTIYF. Looking up the rest from reference TRBV18 and TRBJ1-3 gives the full variable domain: NAGVMQNPRHLVRRRGQEARLRCSPMKGHSHVYWYRQLPEEGLKFMVYLQKENIIDESGMPKERFSAEFPKEGPSILRIQQVVRGDSAAYFCASSPRRGTENTIYFGEGSWLTVV.